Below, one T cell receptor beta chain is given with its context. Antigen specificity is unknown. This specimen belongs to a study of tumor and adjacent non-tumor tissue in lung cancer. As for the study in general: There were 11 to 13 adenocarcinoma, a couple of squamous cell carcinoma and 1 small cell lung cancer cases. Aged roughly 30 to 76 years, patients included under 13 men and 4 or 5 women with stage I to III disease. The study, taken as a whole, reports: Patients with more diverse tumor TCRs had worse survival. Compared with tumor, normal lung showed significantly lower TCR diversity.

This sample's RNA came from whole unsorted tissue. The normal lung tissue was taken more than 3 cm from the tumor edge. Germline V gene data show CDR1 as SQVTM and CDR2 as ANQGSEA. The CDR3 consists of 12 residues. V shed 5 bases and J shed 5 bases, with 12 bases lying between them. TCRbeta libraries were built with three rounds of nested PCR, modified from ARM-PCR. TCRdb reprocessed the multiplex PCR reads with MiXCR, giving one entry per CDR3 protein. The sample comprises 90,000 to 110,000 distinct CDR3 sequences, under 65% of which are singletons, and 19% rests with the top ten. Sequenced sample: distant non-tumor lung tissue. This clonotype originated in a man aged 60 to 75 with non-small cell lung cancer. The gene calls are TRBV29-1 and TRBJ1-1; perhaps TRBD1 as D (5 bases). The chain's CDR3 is CSVTRGLTEAFF. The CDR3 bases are TGCAGCGTTACCCGGGGGTTGACTGAAGCTTTCTTT.